The entry below gives a single T cell receptor beta chain sequence along with its context. This record comes from a study of technical replicates of blood from a few donors. Sequencing used immunoSEQ multiplex PCR; TCRdb keeps in-frame clones, though not all of them. Among about 16,000 clones listed, about 89% were seen once. In germline, CDR1 is MNHEY, CDR2 SMNVEV (reference sequence). There are 15 residues in the CDR3. The V gene end was trimmed by 2 bases and the J gene end by 3 bases; junction bases not matched to a gene: 7. The sample consisted of PBMCs. The sequence derives from a human donor in good health. J is TRBJ2-7 and V is TRBV27, with 7 bases fitting TRBD2. The CDR3 region is CASSLTASGLYEQYF. The CDR3 nucleotides read TGTGCCAGCAGTTTAACGGCTAGCGGACTCTACGAGCAGTACTTC.